The 2 T cell receptor beta chains listed next were all sequenced from one sample in a study of identical twins. TCRdb independently ran MiXCR on the 5' RACE reads; one entry per CDR3 protein. This table has 400,000 to 500,000 distinct CDR3 sequences, roughly 20% appearing once. The material sequenced was naive T cells sorted from blood. The receptors were sampled from a man between 50 and 59 years old in good health.

This rearrangement joins TRBV9 to TRBJ1-1, with D maybe TRBD1 (5 bases). V was clipped by 0 bases and J by 0 bases, with 6 bases between them. CDR1 and CDR2 from the germline V gene are SGDLS and YYNGEE. The CDR3 runs to 14 residues. The CDR3 region is CASSVEGMNTEAFF. The CDR3 bases are TGTGCCAGCAGCGTAGAGGGGATGAACACTGAAGCTTTCTTT.

This clonotype showed up many times. For the CDR3, the DNA is TGTGCCAGCAGTCGGACAGTAGCCTATGGCTACACCTTC. Translating gives CASSRTVAYGYTF. The V call is TRBV6-1, the J call TRBJ1-2, with D possibly TRBD1 on 6 matching bases. This CDR3 has 13 amino acids. The ends were cut back, 5 bases at V and 4 bases at J, with 11 bases in the middle. Germline values: CDR1 MNHNS, CDR2 SASEGT.